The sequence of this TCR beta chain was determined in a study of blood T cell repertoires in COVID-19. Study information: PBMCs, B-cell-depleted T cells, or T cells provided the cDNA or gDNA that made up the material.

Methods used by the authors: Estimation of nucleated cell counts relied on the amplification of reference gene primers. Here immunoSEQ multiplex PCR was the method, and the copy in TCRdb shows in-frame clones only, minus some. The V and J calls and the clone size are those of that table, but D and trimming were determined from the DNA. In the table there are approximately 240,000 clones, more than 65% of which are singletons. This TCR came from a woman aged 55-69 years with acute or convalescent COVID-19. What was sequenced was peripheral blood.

In DNA form, the CDR3 reads TGTGCCAGCAGCCAAGTGCCGGGACAGGGGGCAAAGGAACTGTTTTTT. Its translation: CASSQVPGQGAKELFF. This chain connects TRBV3-1 (or the pseudogene TRBV3-2) to TRBJ1-4; 12 nucleotides agree with TRBD1. Germline loops: CDR1 LGHDT, CDR2 YNNKEL (reference sequence). This CDR3 comprises 16 residues. The V and J ends lost 1 base and 12 bases, in that order; junction bases with no gene match: 9.